This is a list of T cell receptor beta chains from one sample in a study of T-cell memory formation after mild COVID-19. One entry per CDR3 protein results from TCRdb running MiXCR on the 5' RACE reads. The sample lists around 450,000 distinct CDR3 sequences; approximately 20% were seen once. The sample comprised PBMCs or a T cell subset sorted from them (not recorded which). The receptors originated from an adult woman who had mild COVID-19 (a few samples of this study predate the infection). Cell type and time point are not known. CDR3s include the opening cysteine and the closing phenylalanine or tryptophan. The D gene is left open where the match is weak. Size is stated for part of the rows, as once, few or many counts, or as a class when the clone is expanded.

V gene,clone size,D gene,J gene,CDR3 DNA,CDR3 protein
TRBV19,NA,NA,TRBJ2-7,TGTGCCAGTAGTATGGACGGCGGGACAGAAGCGCTCTACGAGCAGTACTTC,CASSMDGGTEALYEQYF
TRBV9,few,TRBD2,TRBJ2-1,TGTGCCAGCAGCGCGTTTCCGGCTAGCGGGGGACCCAATGAGCAGTTCTTC,CASSAFPASGGPNEQFF
TRBV5-1,many,TRBD1,TRBJ2-3,TGCGCCAGCAGCTTGGGACAGGGTACGATCGGTACGCAGTATTTT,CASSLGQGTIGTQYF
TRBV20-1,NA,TRBD1,TRBJ1-2,TGCAGTGCTTTAAACCGGGACAGTAATAACTATGGCTACACCTTC,CSALNRDSNNYGYTF
TRBV19,few,NA,TRBJ1-1,TGTGCCAGTAGTTTCCGGGAGGGGCGAGACACTGAAGCTTTCTTT,CASSFREGRDTEAFF
TRBV27,NA,TRBD1,TRBJ1-1,TGTGCCAGCAGTGCGGGACAGGGGGCCGCGCGCAGTAACACTGAAGCTTTCTTT,CASSAGQGAARSNTEAFF
TRBV5-4,few,NA,TRBJ2-7,TGTGCCGGCGAATTCCCGGGCGGAGAGCAGTACTTC,CAGEFPGGEQYF
TRBV2,few,NA,TRBJ1-1,TGTGCCAGCAGTGAATTTTTTCGTCGGGGCGATGGGGACACTGAAGCTTTCTTT,CASSEFFRRGDGDTEAFF
TRBV7-9,few,NA,TRBJ1-2,TGTGCCAGCAGCTTACGACAGGAGATTAACTATGGCTACACCTTC,CASSLRQEINYGYTF
TRBV6-2/TRBV6-3,few,NA,TRBJ1-1,TGTGCCAGCAGTTTTGAAGGGACCAGGAACACTGAAGCTTTCTTT,CASSFEGTRNTEAFF
TRBV5-1,NA,NA,TRBJ2-7,TGCGCCAGCAGCTTATCGACGGGACCAAACTACGAGCAGTACTTC,CASSLSTGPNYEQYF
TRBV6-5,NA,NA,TRBJ2-2,TGTGCCAGCAGCCAGTGGAACACCGGGGAGCTGTTTTTT,CASSQWNTGELFF
TRBV14,few,TRBD1,TRBJ2-3,TGTGCCAGCAGCCTCTCGACAGGGGGCCGATCAGATACGCAGTATTTT,CASSLSTGGRSDTQYF
TRBV20-1,NA,NA,TRBJ1-5,TGCAGTGCGGGCGCAGGAAATCAGCCCCAGCATTTT,CSAGAGNQPQHF
TRBV5-1,NA,NA,TRBJ2-3,TGCGCCAGCAGCTTGGCCCAGGGGTTCACAGATACGCAGTATTTT,CASSLAQGFTDTQYF
TRBV4-1,few,TRBD1,TRBJ2-3,TGCGCCAGCAGCCAGGTCGGACAGGGAACGACAGATACGCAGTATTTT,CASSQVGQGTTDTQYF
TRBV10-3,few,NA,TRBJ2-4,TGTGCCATCAGTGATAAAGGAGTAGAAAACATTCAGTACTTC,CAISDKGVENIQYF
TRBV7-2,few,NA,TRBJ1-5,TGTGCCAGCAGCCTAAAAGAAAAGACATCCCAGCATTTT,CASSLKEKTSQHF
TRBV20-1,NA,NA,TRBJ1-1,TGCAGTATAGGGAAAACTGAAGCTTTCTTT,CSIGKTEAFF
TRBV7-2,NA,NA,TRBJ2-7,TGTGCCAGCAGCTTAGGAGGGGGTAGACAGTACTTC,CASSLGGGRQYF
TRBV4-1,NA,NA,TRBJ2-1,TGCGCCAGCAGCCAAGGACTAGTGCCCAATGAGCAGTTCTTC,CASSQGLVPNEQFF
TRBV10-3,once,NA,TRBJ2-6,TGTGCCACCCACCGTGGTGGCACTCCGACTGTAGGGGCCAACGTCCTGACTTTC,CATHRGGTPTVGANVLTF
TRBV18,few,NA,TRBJ1-1,TGTGCCACACTCAAGGGACTGAACACTGAAGCTTTCTTT,CATLKGLNTEAFF
TRBV7-8,once,NA,TRBJ2-7,TGTGCCAGCTGCGACAGGAACTCCTACGAGCAGTACTTC,CASCDRNSYEQYF
TRBV6-1,NA,TRBD2,TRBJ2-1,TGTGCCAGCAGTGATCTAGCGGGAGGTTACAATGAGCAGTTCTTC,CASSDLAGGYNEQFF
TRBV5-1,many,TRBD1,TRBJ2-7,TGCGCCAGCAGCTCGGGACAGTTAAGCTCCTACGAGCAGTACTTC,CASSSGQLSSYEQYF
TRBV6-2/TRBV6-3,few,NA,TRBJ2-7,TGTGCCAGCACGCCGGTTATGTCAGGAGCCTACGAGCAGTACTTC,CASTPVMSGAYEQYF
TRBV19,NA,TRBD1,TRBJ2-7,TGTGCCAGTAGTCAGGGGGACAGTGGGGTGCAGTACTTC,CASSQGDSGVQYF
TRBV7-9,many,NA,TRBJ1-1,TGTGCCAGCACGACAGGGAACACTGAAGCTTTCTTT,CASTTGNTEAFF
TRBV24-1,few,NA,TRBJ2-1,TGTGCCACCAGTCCGCAGGATAATGAGCAGTTCTTC,CATSPQDNEQFF
TRBV7-9,NA,NA,TRBJ2-3,TGTGCCAGCAGCTTAGGGGCCCAAGATACGCAGTATTTT,CASSLGAQDTQYF
TRBV12-3/TRBV12-4,few,NA,TRBJ1-5,TGTGCCAGCAGGTCCGAGCTCGGCCCCAATCAGCCCCAGCATTTT,CASRSELGPNQPQHF
TRBV20-1,few,NA,TRBJ1-1,TGCAGTGCTAGAGGCAGTATGAACACTGAAGCTTTCTTT,CSARGSMNTEAFF
TRBV9,NA,TRBD1,TRBJ2-2,TGTGCCAGCAGCCCAGGTCCCGGGACAGGGACGGCGCTGTTTTTT,CASSPGPGTGTALFF
TRBV25-1,few,NA,TRBJ2-7,TGTGCCAGCACCGGCCCGTCCTCCTACGAGCAGTACTTC,CASTGPSSYEQYF
TRBV24-1,few,NA,TRBJ2-1,TGTGCCACCAGTGACCTGGGACGGATCAATGAGCAGTTCTTC,CATSDLGRINEQFF
TRBV3-1,NA,NA,TRBJ2-7,TGTGCCAGCAGCCGTCTTCGGGGGCTGGGGGAGCAGTACTTC,CASSRLRGLGEQYF
TRBV7-9,few,NA,TRBJ2-1,TGTGCCAGCAGCTTGATGGAGGGGTCCTACAATGAGCAGTTCTTC,CASSLMEGSYNEQFF
TRBV20-1,few,TRBD2,TRBJ2-1,TGCAGTGCCGTGGGACTAGCGCATGAGCAGTTCTTC,CSAVGLAHEQFF
TRBV11-3,few,NA,TRBJ2-1,TGTGCCAGCAGCTTAGATCCGTCGCTACCCCAGTTCTTC,CASSLDPSLPQFF
TRBV21-1,few,NA,TRBJ1-4,TGTGCAGGGGGCGGTGAAAAACTGTTTTTT,CAGGGEKLFF
TRBV20-1,many,NA,TRBJ2-6,TGCAGTGCTAGAGATCAACAGGGACGCTCTGGGGCCAACGTCCTGACTTTC,CSARDQQGRSGANVLTF
TRBV24-1,few,NA,TRBJ1-2,TGTGCCACCAGTGATAGGGCAGACTTCAATGGCTACACCTTC,CATSDRADFNGYTF
TRBV30,NA,TRBD2,TRBJ2-3,TGTGCCTGGGGTGCGGGGGGCCCCAGGACAGATACGCAGTATTTT,CAWGAGGPRTDTQYF
TRBV10-3,many,NA,TRBJ2-1,TGTGCCATCAGTGAAGTTGGGGTTGGTCGCAATGAGCAGTTCTTC,CAISEVGVGRNEQFF
TRBV4-1,NA,NA,TRBJ2-7,TGCGCCAGCAGCCAAGGCCGGGACAAGAGCTCCTACGAGCAGTACTTC,CASSQGRDKSSYEQYF
TRBV24-1,NA,TRBD1,TRBJ1-1,TGTGCCACTAGGGACAGCCACACTGAAGCTTTCTTT,CATRDSHTEAFF
TRBV12-3/TRBV12-4,few,NA,TRBJ2-2,TGTGCCACCCAGAAGAGGGGAACCCGGGAGCTGTTTTTT,CATQKRGTRELFF
TRBV9,few,NA,TRBJ2-2,TGTGCCAGCAGCGTGGGGACTCCCACCGGGGAGCTGTTTTTT,CASSVGTPTGELFF
TRBV7-7,once,NA,TRBJ2-2,TGTGCTAGCAGCCTAACTAGAGCGGCCGGGGAGCTGTTTTTT,CASSLTRAAGELFF
TRBV13,few,TRBD2,TRBJ2-1,TGTGCCAGCAGCTCAGGACTAGCGGGATTCTTAGATGAGCAGTTCTTC,CASSSGLAGFLDEQFF
TRBV15,few,NA,TRBJ2-7,TGTGCCACCAGCAGAGAAGGGCAGGGCTCCGAGCAGTACTTC,CATSREGQGSEQYF
TRBV5-1,few,NA,TRBJ2-7,TGCGCCAGCAGCTCCGACGCGGTGAGGTCCTACGAGCAGTACTTC,CASSSDAVRSYEQYF
TRBV7-3,NA,TRBD1,TRBJ2-3,TGTGCCAGCAGCGTAAACAGGGGGCAAACAGATACGCAGTATTTT,CASSVNRGQTDTQYF
TRBV5-1,few,TRBD1,TRBJ1-2,TGCGCCAGCAGCTTGCAGACAGGGAGAGGCTACACCTTC,CASSLQTGRGYTF
TRBV28,NA,TRBD1,TRBJ1-1,TGTGCCAGCAGTTTATTCGGCCAGGGGGGCCGAGGCACTGAAGCTTTCTTT,CASSLFGQGGRGTEAFF
TRBV7-9,NA,NA,TRBJ2-1,TGTGCCAGCAGCGGAAGTGCAGGGCCGGAGCAGTTCTTC,CASSGSAGPEQFF
TRBV12-3/TRBV12-4,few,NA,TRBJ1-2,TGTGCCAGCGGCAGGGCTCGCTATGGCTACACCTTC,CASGRARYGYTF